This T cell receptor beta chain derives from a study of regulatory T cells in long-lasting Graves disease. This clonotype came up many times. Investigators prepared the TCR beta libraries by applying iRepertoire HTBI primers and Arm-PCR of CDR3 regions. Each CDR3 protein is one row after TCRdb ran MiXCR on the multiplex PCR reads. The profile shows hundreds of thousands of distinct CDR3 sequences, around a fifth of them singletons. Specified time point: persistent/refractory GD, antithyroid drugs over 5 years with positive TRAb. After RNA was extracted from PBMCs, the TCR library was made from it. The sample consisted of peripheral blood mononuclear cells (PBMCs), taken when the disease was refractory, from a patient treated with antithyroid drugs. The sequence was obtained from a female donor with Graves disease.

CDR3 residues: CASSPSGSVLSYEQYF. CDR3 DNA: TGTGCCAGCAGTCCTTCAGGGTCAGTTCTCAGTTACGAGCAGTACTTC. The rearrangement uses TRBV28 and TRBJ2-7; D possibly corresponds to TRBD1 (5 bases). Germline CDR1 is MDHEN and CDR2 is SYDVKM. Trimming took off 5 bases at V and 4 bases at J, with 21 bases between the two ends. CDR3 size: 16 residues.